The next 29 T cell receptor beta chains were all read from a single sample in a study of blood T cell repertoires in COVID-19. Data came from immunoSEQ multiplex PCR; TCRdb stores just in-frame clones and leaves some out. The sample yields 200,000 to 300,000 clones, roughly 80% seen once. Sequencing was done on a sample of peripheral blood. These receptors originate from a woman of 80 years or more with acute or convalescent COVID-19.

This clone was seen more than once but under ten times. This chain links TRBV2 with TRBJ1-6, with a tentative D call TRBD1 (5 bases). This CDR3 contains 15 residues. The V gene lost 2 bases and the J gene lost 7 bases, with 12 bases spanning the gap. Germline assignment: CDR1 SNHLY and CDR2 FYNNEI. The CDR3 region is CASSETGGENSPLHF. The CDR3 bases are TGTGCCAGCAGTGAAACAGGTGGTGAAAATTCACCCCTCCACTTT.

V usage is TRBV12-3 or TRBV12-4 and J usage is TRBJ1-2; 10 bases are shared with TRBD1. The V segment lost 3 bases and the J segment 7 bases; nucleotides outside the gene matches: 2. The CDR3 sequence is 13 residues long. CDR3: CASSLDRGFGYTF. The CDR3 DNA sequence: TGTGCCAGCAGTTTGGACAGGGGGTTTGGCTACACCTTC.

The DNA for the CDR3 is TGTGCCAGCAGTGAATTAGGGGTCGGTAACACTGAAGCTTTCTTT. Residues: CASSELGVGNTEAFF. This chain joins TRBV25-1 and TRBJ1-1, with a tentative D call TRBD1 (5 bases). Per germline, CDR1 MGHDK and CDR2 SYGVNS. This CDR3 is built from 15 residues. The germline V and J ends were trimmed by 1 base and 2 bases, with 11 bases remaining between them.

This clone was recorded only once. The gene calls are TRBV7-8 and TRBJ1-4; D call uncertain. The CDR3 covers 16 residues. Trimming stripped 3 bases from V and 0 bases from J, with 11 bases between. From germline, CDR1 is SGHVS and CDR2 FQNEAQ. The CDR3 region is CASSLVHMPTNEKLFF. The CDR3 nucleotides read TGTGCCAGCAGCTTGGTGCACATGCCAACTAATGAAAAACTGTTTTTT.

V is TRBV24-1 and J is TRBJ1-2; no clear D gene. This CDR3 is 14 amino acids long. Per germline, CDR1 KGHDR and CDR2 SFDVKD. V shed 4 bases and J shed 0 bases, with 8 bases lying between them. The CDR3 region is CATSDPGTNYGYTF. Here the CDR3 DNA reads TGTGCCACCAGTGACCCGGGAACTAACTATGGCTACACCTTC.

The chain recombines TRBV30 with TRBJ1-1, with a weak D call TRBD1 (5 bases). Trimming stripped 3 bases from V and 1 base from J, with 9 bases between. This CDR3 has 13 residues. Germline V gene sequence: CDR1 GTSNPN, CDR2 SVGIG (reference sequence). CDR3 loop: CAWRGGSNTEAFF. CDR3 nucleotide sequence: TGTGCCTGGAGGGGGGGATCGAACACTGAAGCTTTCTTT.

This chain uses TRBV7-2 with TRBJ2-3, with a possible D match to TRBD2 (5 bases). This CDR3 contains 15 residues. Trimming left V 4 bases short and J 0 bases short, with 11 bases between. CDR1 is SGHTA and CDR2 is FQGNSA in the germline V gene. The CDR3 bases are TGTGCCAGCAGCTCAACGGGGATTAGCACAGATACGCAGTATTTT. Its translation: CASSSTGISTDTQYF. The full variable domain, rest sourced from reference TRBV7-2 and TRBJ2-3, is GAGVSQSPSNKVTEKGKDVELRCDPISGHTALYWYRQSLGQGLEFLIYFQGNSAPDKSGLPSDRFSAERTGGSVSTLTIQRTQQEDSAVYLCASSSTGISTDTQYFGPGTRLTVL.

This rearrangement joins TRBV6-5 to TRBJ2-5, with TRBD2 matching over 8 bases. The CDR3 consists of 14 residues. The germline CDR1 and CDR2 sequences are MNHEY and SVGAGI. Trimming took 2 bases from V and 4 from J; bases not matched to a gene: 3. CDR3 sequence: CASSYGGGPETQYF. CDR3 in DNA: TGTGCCAGCAGTTACGGCGGGGGGCCAGAGACCCAGTACTTC.

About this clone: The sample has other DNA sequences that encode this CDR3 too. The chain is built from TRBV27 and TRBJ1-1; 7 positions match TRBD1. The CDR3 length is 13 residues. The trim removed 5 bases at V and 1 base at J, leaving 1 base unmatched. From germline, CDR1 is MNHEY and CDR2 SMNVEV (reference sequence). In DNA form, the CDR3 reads TGTGCCAGCAGTAGGACAGGGAACACTGAAGCTTTCTTT. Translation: CASSRTGNTEAFF.

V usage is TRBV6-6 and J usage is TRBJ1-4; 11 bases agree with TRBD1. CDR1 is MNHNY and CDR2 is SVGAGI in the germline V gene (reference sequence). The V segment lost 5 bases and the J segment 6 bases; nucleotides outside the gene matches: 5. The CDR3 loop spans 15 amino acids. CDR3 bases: TGTGCCAGCAGTACTGGGACAGGGGGGTATGAAAAACTGTTTTTT. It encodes CASSTGTGGYEKLFF.

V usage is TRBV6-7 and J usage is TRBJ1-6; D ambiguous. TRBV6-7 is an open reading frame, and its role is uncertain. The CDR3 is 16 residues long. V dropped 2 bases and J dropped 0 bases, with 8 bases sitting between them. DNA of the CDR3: TGTGCCAGCAGTTACCGTGGGAGCTCCTATAATTCACCCCTCCACTTT. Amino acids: CASSYRGSSYNSPLHF.

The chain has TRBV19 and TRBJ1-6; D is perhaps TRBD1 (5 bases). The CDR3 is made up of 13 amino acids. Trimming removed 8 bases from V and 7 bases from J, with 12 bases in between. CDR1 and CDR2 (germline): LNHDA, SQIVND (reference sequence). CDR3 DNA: TGTGCCAGTGACGGGGGGGGAAATTCACCCCTCCACTTT. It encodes CASDGGGNSPLHF.

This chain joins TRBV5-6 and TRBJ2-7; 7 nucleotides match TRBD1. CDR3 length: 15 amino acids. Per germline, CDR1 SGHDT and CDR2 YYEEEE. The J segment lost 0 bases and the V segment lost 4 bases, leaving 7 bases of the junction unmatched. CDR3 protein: CASSMGQIFSYEQYF. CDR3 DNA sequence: TGTGCCAGCAGCATGGGACAGATTTTCTCCTACGAGCAGTACTTC. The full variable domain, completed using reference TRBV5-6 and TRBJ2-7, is DAGVTQSPTHLIKTRGQQVTLRCSPKSGHDTVSWYQQALGQGPQFIFQYYEEEERQRGNFPDRFSGHQFPNYSSELNVNALLLGDSALYLCASSMGQIFSYEQYFGPGTRLTVT.

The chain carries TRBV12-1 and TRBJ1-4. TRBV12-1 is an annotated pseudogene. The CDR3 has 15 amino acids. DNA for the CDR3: TGTGCCAGCAGACCCCCGGGTACTCGGGGGGAAAAACTGTTTTTT. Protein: CASRPPGTRGEKLFF.

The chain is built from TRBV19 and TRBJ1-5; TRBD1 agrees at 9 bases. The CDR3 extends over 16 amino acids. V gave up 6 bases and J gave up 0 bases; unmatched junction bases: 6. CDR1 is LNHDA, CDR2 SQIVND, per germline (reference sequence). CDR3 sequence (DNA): TGTGCCAGTAGAAGGACAGGGGACTATAGCAATCAGCCCCAGCATTTT. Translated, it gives CASRRTGDYSNQPQHF.

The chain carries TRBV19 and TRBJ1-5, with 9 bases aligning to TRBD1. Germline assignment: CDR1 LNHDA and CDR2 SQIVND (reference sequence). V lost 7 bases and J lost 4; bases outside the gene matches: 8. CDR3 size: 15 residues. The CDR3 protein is CASMGRTGVNQPQHF. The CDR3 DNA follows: TGTGCCAGTATGGGGAGGACAGGGGTTAATCAGCCCCAGCATTTT.

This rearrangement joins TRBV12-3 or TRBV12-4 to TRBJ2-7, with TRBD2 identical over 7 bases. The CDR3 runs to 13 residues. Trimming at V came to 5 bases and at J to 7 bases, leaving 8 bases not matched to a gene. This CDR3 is CASSPASGGEQYF. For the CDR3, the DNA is TGTGCCAGCAGTCCCGCCTCCGGGGGGGAGCAGTACTTC.

CDR3 sequence reads: CASSRYITDTQYF. In DNA, the CDR3 is TGTGCCAGCTCACGATACATTACAGATACGCAGTATTTT. The chain has TRBV18 and TRBJ2-3; D is ambiguous. V was shortened by 4 bases and J by 3 bases, with 8 bases between the two germline ends. Per germline, CDR1 KGHSH and CDR2 LQKENI. The CDR3 is made up of 13 amino acids.

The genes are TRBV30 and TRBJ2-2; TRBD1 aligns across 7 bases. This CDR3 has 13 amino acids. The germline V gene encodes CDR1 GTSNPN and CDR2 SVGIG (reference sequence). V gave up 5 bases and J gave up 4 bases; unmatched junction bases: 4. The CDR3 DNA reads TGTGCCTGGGGGGCAGGGGGCACCGGGGAGCTGTTTTTT. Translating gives CAWGAGGTGELFF.

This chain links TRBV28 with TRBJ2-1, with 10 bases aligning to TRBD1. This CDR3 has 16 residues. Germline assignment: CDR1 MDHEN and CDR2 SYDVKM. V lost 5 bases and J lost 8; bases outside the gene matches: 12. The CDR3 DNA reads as TGTGCCAGCAGTCTAAACCCGGGACAGGGGAGCCATGAGCAGTTCTTC. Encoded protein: CASSLNPGQGSHEQFF.

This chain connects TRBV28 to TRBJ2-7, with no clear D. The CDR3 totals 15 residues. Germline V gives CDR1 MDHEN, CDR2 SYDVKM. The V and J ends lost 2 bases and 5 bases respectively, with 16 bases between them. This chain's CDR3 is CASSLVALPRDEQYF. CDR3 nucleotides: TGTGCCAGCAGTTTAGTGGCCCTGCCACGGGACGAGCAGTACTTC.

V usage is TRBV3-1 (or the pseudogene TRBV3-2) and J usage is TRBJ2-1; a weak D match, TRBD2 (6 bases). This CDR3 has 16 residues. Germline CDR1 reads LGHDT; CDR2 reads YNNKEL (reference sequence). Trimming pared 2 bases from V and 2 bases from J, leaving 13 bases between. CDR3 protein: CASSQLSGWAYNEQFF. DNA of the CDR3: TGTGCCAGCAGCCAACTCAGCGGGTGGGCCTACAATGAGCAGTTCTTC.

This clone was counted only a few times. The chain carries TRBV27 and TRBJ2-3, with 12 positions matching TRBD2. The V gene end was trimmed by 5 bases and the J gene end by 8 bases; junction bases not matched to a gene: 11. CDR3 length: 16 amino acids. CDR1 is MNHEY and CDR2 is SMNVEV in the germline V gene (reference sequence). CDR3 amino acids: CASSPTSGGPGTTQYF. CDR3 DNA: TGTGCCAGCAGTCCAACTAGCGGGGGGCCCGGGACTACGCAGTATTTT.

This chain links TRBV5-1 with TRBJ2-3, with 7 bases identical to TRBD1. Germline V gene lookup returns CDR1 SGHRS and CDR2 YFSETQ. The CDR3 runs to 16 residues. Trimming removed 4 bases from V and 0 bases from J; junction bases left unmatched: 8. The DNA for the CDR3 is TGCGCCAGCAGCCCGGGCGACAGGGACAGCACAGATACGCAGTATTTT. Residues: CASSPGDRDSTDTQYF.

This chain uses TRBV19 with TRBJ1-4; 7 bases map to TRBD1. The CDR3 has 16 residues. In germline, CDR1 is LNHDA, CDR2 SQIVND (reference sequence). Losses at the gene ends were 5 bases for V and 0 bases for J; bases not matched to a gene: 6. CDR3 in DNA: TGTGCCAGTAGTGCACAGGGGCATGCAACTAATGAAAAACTGTTTTTT. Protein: CASSAQGHATNEKLFF.

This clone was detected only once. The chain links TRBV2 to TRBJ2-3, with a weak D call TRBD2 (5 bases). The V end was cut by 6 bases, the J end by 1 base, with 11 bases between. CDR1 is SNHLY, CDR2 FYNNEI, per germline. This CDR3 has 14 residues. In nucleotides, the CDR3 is TGTGCCAGCAGCGGACTCGGGGGCACAGATACGCAGTATTTT. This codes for CASSGLGGTDTQYF.

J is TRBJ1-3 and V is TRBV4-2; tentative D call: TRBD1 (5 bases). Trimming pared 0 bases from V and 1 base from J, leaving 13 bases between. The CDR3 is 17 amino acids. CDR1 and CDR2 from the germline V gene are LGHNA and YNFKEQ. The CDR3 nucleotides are TGTGCCAGCAGCCAAGATCTGTTGGGGGGATCTGGAAACACCATATATTTT. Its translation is CASSQDLLGGSGNTIYF.

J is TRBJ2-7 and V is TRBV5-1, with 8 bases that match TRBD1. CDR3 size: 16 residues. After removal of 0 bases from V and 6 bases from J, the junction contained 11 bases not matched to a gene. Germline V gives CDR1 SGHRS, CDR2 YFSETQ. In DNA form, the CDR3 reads TGCGCCAGCAGCTTGGAGGGACAGGTAGGTAGCGGCGAGCAGTACTTC. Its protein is CASSLEGQVGSGEQYF.

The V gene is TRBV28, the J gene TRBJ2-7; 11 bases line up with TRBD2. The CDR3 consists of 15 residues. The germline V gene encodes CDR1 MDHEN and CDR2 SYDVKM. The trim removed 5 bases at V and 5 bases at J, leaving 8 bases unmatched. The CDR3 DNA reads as TGTGCCAGCAGTCCGACCGGGACTAGCGGCGACGAGCAGTACTTC. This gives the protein CASSPTGTSGDEQYF.